A selection of T cell receptor beta chains follows, all from one sample in a study of T cell changes during pregnancy in multiple sclerosis. The assay was immunoSEQ multiplex PCR, and TCRdb's table has in-frame clones only and misses some. The table lists about 44,000 clones, 95% to 96% of them singletons. The sequencing here drew on peripheral blood, taken in the second trimester of pregnancy. The receptor source for this set is a female donor with multiple sclerosis, enrolled in a pregnancy study. CDR3s include the opening cysteine and the closing phenylalanine or tryptophan.

TRBV14	14	TRBJ1-2	CASSPRGTGSAYTF
TRBV18	12	TRBJ2-1	CASTGGSNEQFF
TRBV14	14	TRBJ2-1	CASSQDGLGPEQFF
TRBV18	17	TRBJ1-3	CASSPPLSGFGKNTIYF
TRBV6-1	15	TRBJ1-1	CASSSNDQRYTEAFF
TRBV9	17	TRBJ2-1	CASSVGTSGTGSGEQFF
TRBV27	18	TRBJ1-5	CASSLRGGRGFGNQPQHF
TRBV2	14	TRBJ1-1	CASGGGTGVTEAFF
TRBV7-2	14	TRBJ1-1	CASSTQGGNTEAFF
TRBV19	15	TRBJ1-5	CASSNLGPGGQPQHF
TRBV7-3	15	TRBJ2-1	CASSLGGGPGDEQFF
TRBV5-5	19	TRBJ1-1	CASSLAAGGMRVLGTEAFF
TRBV5-1	13	TRBJ2-7	CASSQRDPYEQYF
TRBV27	17	TRBJ2-7	CASSLSSAGGDSYEQYF
TRBV28	14	TRBJ2-7	CASSKTGVFYEQYF
TRBV2	17	TRBJ2-1	CASRPYPGSASYNEQFF
TRBV29-1	13	TRBJ1-3	CSVRTGRGNTIYF
TRBV29-1	14	TRBJ2-7	CSVEGPGTGFEQYF
TRBV6-1	14	TRBJ1-2	CASSESQGSYGYTF
TRBV9	15	TRBJ2-1	CASSGSGLAYNEQFF
TRBV5-5	15	TRBJ1-4	CASSTRQGSGEKLFF
TRBV6-1	14	TRBJ2-5	CASSERQGGETQYF
TRBV21-1	16	TRBJ1-3	CASSKAARGPGNTIYF
TRBV6-1	14	TRBJ2-7	CASSAFAARGEQYF
TRBV28	17	TRBJ2-4	CASSLTRDRGAKNIQYF
TRBV7-9	18	TRBJ2-2	CASSSEYPALSGRRELFF
TRBV27	16	TRBJ2-1	CASSLEGGRGYNEQFF
TRBV29-1	14	TRBJ2-1	CSVVWRGGSREQFF
TRBV28	13	TRBJ1-2	CASSHRASGGYTF
TRBV30	15	TRBJ2-3	CAWGPGLAGLDTQYF
TRBV18	14	TRBJ1-1	CASSPTGTEFEAFF
TRBV27	15	TRBJ2-3	CASSLSLLASDTQYF
TRBV21-1	19	TRBJ2-1	CASSPVDPIADSSYNEQFF
TRBV11-2	14	TRBJ2-1	CASSLITRGNEQFF
TRBV5-1	15	TRBJ2-3	CASIEAGASTDTQYF
TRBV7-6	13	TRBJ2-1	CASSPGRNNEQFF
TRBV10-3	16	TRBJ2-1	CAISDQKAGGDNEQFF
TRBV27	15	TRBJ2-1	CASRTGTGQYNEQFF
TRBV27	19	TRBJ2-1	CASSLSGRGGAGVRLRQFF
TRBV7-6	15	TRBJ1-3	CASSPRTGVGNTIYF
TRBV2	10	TRBJ2-7	CATSTPEQYF
TRBV28	16	TRBJ1-1	CASSRPDRGRRTEAFF
TRBV28	11	TRBJ2-5	CASGSVETQYF
TRBV15	16	TRBJ1-6	CATSRDRGQGNSPLHF
TRBV5-1	18	TRBJ2-3	CASSPMKRPAGAQDTQYF
TRBV7-3	16	TRBJ2-5	CASSLRGTSAQETQYF
TRBV7-8	17	TRBJ2-1	CASSFLDTRSSYNEQFF
TRBV29-1	13	TRBJ1-1	CSVWTGLNTEAFF
TRBV5-1	17	TRBJ2-3	CASSSLTPSGPTDTQYF
TRBV2	16	TRBJ1-3	CASSGTGGNSGNTIYF
TRBV6-1	15	TRBJ1-1	CASSEPGEMNTEAFF
TRBV4-2	14	TRBJ1-2	CASSSRQDSYGYTF
TRBV5-8	15	TRBJ1-5	CASSLGRGANQPQHF